This T cell receptor beta chain was identified during a study of response to subunit inactivated influenza vaccine. Findings and limits, study-wide: The authors suggested that few new T cells are recruited per seasonal influenza vaccination.

TCRdb re-analysed the RT-PCR reads in MiXCR, keeping a single row per CDR3 protein. In the table there are under 550,000 distinct CDR3 sequences, less than 7.5% of which are singletons. CDR3 size: 15 residues. The trim removed 6 bases at V and 6 bases at J, leaving 10 bases unmatched. This clonotype has a count of ten or more. Its cognate antigen is unknown. This TCR came from a man between 50 and 70 years old who received an inactivated influenza vaccine. The rearrangement uses TRBV12-3 or TRBV12-4 and TRBJ2-1; 8 positions match TRBD2. This specimen consisted of PBMCs from blood, obtained less than 30 months after vaccination. CDR3 nucleotides: TGTGCCAGCAGCTCCGACGGGACTAGGAGCAATGAGCAGTTCTTC. It is translated as CASSSDGTRSNEQFF.